The clone carrying this T cell receptor (beta chain) has ten or more counts. Its antigen remains unknown. The entry originates in a study of blood T cells in healthy people across ages. Points from the study as a whole: Strong correlation existed between TCR beta diversity and naive T cell percentage. Older age went with lower TCR beta diversity per million T cells, in a roughly linear way.

Together with a sample-barcoded 5' primer, a J-beta primer mix was included in a second PCR lasting roughly 6 to 12 cycles. The template-switch adaptor, which had 12 random nucleotides, put a tag on each cDNA molecule. TCRdb called the 5' RACE reads again in MiXCR, with one record for every CDR3 protein. The data contain around 900,000 distinct CDR3 sequences, less than 35% of them singletons. Each sample had at least 6 million PBMCs isolated. Sequences were obtained from blood. The sequence was obtained from a woman of 80 years or more in good health.

CDR3 DNA: TGTGCCAGCAGTCTCCCCCCTACTAGCGGGGGTGAGCAGACCCAGTACTTC. Translating gives CASSLPPTSGGEQTQYF. J is TRBJ2-7 and V is TRBV28; TRBD2 aligns across 11 bases. The end of the DNA is better explained by TRBJ2-5, so the J call may be wrong. This CDR3 comprises 17 residues. Germline lookup yields CDR1 MDHEN and CDR2 SYDVKM.